This is a list of T cell receptor beta chains from one sample in a study of T-cell reconstitution after alpha-beta-depleted transplantation in children. TCRdb independently ran MiXCR on the PCR reads; one entry per CDR3 protein. The repertoire holds about 540,000 distinct CDR3 sequences, with 18% as singletons. The specimen comprised PBMCs from the stem cell graft donor, sampled from the stem cell graft. Receptors originate from a human donor who donated a stem cell graft to a child with acute lymphoblastic leukemia. Each CDR3 is given with its conserved first and last residue. Fields, in order: CDR3 DNA, CDR3 protein, J gene, D gene, clone size, V gene. A D gene is named only where the DNA matches it firmly. A clone size is listed for some rows: how often the clone was seen (once, few, many), or a class if it is expanded.

TGTGCCAGCAGCTTAGGGTTCGGGACTGTAACCTACGAGCAGTACTTC CASSLGFGTVTYEQYF TRBJ2-7 . . TRBV7-2
TGTGCCAGCAGCCTCTCACGGACTTCTGGAAACACCATATATTTT CASSLSRTSGNTIYF TRBJ1-3 . few TRBV7-9
TGTGCCAGCAGTATAAGAGGGAGGCCGGAAGAGACCCAGTACTTC CASSIRGRPEETQYF TRBJ2-5 . few TRBV27
TGTGCCAGCAGCTACCTCGGGGGCCACAATGAGCAGTTCTTC CASSYLGGHNEQFF TRBJ2-1 . few TRBV25-1
TGTGCCAGCAGTCCCGTAACTAGCGGGGTCGCCGAGCAGTACTTC CASSPVTSGVAEQYF TRBJ2-7 TRBD2 . TRBV7-9
TGCGCCAGTCAACGAGAGGACTGGACCTACAATGAGCAGTTCTTC CASQREDWTYNEQFF TRBJ2-1 . . TRBV4-1
TGCGCCAGCAGCTTAGAGGGGGCGCGTGTACAAGCTTTCTTT CASSLEGARVQAFF TRBJ1-1 TRBD1 . TRBV5-1
TGTGCCAGCAGCGGACGGACAGGGACCTACACCTACGAGCAGTACTTC CASSGRTGTYTYEQYF TRBJ2-7 TRBD1 few TRBV9
TGTGCCAGTCTACCCCGAAGGGGTTCGGGGGCCAACGTCCTGACTTTC CASLPRRGSGANVLTF TRBJ2-6 . few TRBV6-1
TGTGCCAGTAGTATGGGGGCCGCGGGGGACGAAGCTTTCTTT CASSMGAAGDEAFF TRBJ1-1 . few TRBV19
TGTGCCAGCAGTTACAGGGTCGAGAGGACTGAAGCTTTCTTT CASSYRVERTEAFF TRBJ1-1 . . TRBV2
TGTGCCAGCAGTTTCGGCCGACGGGAGACCCAGTACTTC CASSFGRRETQYF TRBJ2-5 . . TRBV6-5
TGTGCCAGCAGCTTATCTCTAGCGGGAGCCGGGGCCAACGTCCTGACTTTC CASSLSLAGAGANVLTF TRBJ2-6 TRBD2 . TRBV13
TGTGCCAGCTCCCGGGATTTAGCGGGAGGGAGGGATGAGCAGTTCTTC CASSRDLAGGRDEQFF TRBJ2-1 TRBD2 once TRBV5-4
TGCGCCAGCAGCCAAGAGAAGCTAGCGGGAGGTGGCTCCTACAATGAGCAGTTCTTC CASSQEKLAGGGSYNEQFF TRBJ2-1 TRBD2 . TRBV4-1
TGCGCCAGCAGCTTGACGAGTCAGGGCAATGAGCAGTTCTTC CASSLTSQGNEQFF TRBJ2-1 . . TRBV5-1
TGTGCCACCAGTGTTCCCGGGGGAGGCGGCACCGGGGAGCTGTTTTTT CATSVPGGGGTGELFF TRBJ2-2 . . TRBV24-1
TGTGCCAGCAGTTATAAACTAGCGGGGGGTAGCCCGTACCAAGAGACCCAGTACTTC CASSYKLAGGSPYQETQYF TRBJ2-5 TRBD2 . TRBV6-5
TGCGCCAGCAGCTTGGAGTTCCCTGAAGGCTACGAGCAGTACTTC CASSLEFPEGYEQYF TRBJ2-7 . . TRBV5-1